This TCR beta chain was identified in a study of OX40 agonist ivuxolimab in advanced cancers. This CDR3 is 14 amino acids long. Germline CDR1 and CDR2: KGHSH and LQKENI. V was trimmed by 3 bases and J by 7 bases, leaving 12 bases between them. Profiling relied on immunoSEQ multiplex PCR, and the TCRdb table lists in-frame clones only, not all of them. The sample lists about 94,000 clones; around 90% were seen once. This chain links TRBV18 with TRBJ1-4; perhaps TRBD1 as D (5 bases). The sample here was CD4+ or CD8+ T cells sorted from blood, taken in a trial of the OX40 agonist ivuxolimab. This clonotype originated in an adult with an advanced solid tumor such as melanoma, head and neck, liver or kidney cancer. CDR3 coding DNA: TGTGCCAGCTCACCGGGGACGGGATTTGAAAAACTGTTTTTT. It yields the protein CASSPGTGFEKLFF.